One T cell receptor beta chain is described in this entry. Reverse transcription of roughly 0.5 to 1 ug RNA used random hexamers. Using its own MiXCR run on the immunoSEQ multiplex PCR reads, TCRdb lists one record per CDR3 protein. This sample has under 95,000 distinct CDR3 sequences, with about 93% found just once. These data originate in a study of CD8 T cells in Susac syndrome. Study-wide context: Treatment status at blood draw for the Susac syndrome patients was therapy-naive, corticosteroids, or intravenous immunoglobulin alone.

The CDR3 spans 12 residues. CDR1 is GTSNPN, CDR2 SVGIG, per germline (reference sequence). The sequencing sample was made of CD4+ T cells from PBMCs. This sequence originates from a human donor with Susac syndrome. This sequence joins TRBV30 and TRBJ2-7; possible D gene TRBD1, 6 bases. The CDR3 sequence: CAQGQSSYEQYF. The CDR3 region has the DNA TGTGCTCAAGGACAGAGCTCCTACGAGCAGTACTTC.